This entry concerns a single T cell receptor beta chain. Antigen specificity is unknown. The sample comes from a study of cytomegalovirus exposure and HLA in healthy donors. Study conclusions and caveats: In a later analysis, TCR association rates varied by HLA locus: DRB1 most, HLA-C fewest. No immune exposure information besides CMV serostatus was available. According to the study, roughly 160 TCR beta chains were cytomegalovirus-associated. HLA alleles were associated with 16,000 or so TCR beta sequences in a later analysis at 0.05 false discovery rate.

PCR used 60 Vbeta primers and 13 Jbeta primers. The assay was immunoSEQ multiplex PCR, and TCRdb's table has in-frame clones only and misses some. Its table lists about 50,000 clones. The CDR3 extends over 11 amino acids. CDR1 is DFQATT, CDR2 SNEGSKA, per germline (reference sequence). V was cut by 6 bases and J by 6 bases, with 10 bases left in between. The sequenced material came from PBMCs. This sequence joins TRBV20-1 and TRBJ2-3; the D gene is possibly TRBD1 (5 bases). The clonotype was recovered from a woman in her thirties or forties in good health and CMV-seronegative. CDR3 in amino acids: CSARKGDTQYF. The CDR3 DNA reads TGCAGTGCCCGAAAGGGGGATACGCAGTATTTT.